The rows below give T cell receptor beta chains drawn from one sample of a study of early T cells in non-severe SARS-CoV-2 infection. TCRdb passed the 5' RACE reads through MiXCR, listing each CDR3 protein once. The table includes around 82,000 distinct CDR3 sequences, approximately 15% detected once. The material sequenced was whole blood. These receptor sequences come from an adult who was a healthcare worker with PCR-confirmed SARS-CoV-2 infection or an uninfected control (not recorded which). Both conserved end residues are part of each CDR3. The D gene is left open where the match is weak. The size field is filled for only some rows; it gives once, few, many or a size class.

TRBJ2-3 few TRBV12-3/TRBV12-4 TRBD2 CASMERGLTDTQYF TGTGCCAGCATGGAGCGGGGATTGACAGATACGCAGTATTTT
TRBJ1-3 few TRBV20-1 TRBD1 CSALDRGHSSGNTIYF TGCAGTGCTCTAGACAGGGGCCATAGCTCTGGAAACACCATATATTTT
TRBJ2-2 many TRBV20-1 - CSARRGPANTGELFF TGCAGTGCTAGAAGAGGGCCGGCGAACACCGGGGAGCTGTTTTTT
TRBJ2-1 - TRBV3-1 TRBD1 CASSHGQGYNEQFF TGTGCCAGCAGCCATGGACAGGGATACAATGAGCAGTTCTTC
TRBJ2-1 few TRBV24-1 - CATSDLEDSINDREQFF TGTGCCACCAGTGATTTGGAGGACAGCATCAATGATAGGGAGCAGTTCTTC
TRBJ1-6 few TRBV5-4 - CASRGHGDSPLHF TGTGCCAGCAGGGGACATGGCGACTCACCCCTCCACTTT
TRBJ2-3 many TRBV7-9 - CASSPQSGLTDTQYF TGTGCCAGCAGCCCTCAGTCGGGCCTCACAGATACGCAGTATTTT
TRBJ2-1 medium-sized TRBV29-1 - CSFALAGEQFF TGCAGCTTTGCACTCGCGGGGGAGCAGTTCTTC
TRBJ2-2 few TRBV19 - CASRRGNTGELFF TGTGCCAGTAGGAGGGGGAACACCGGGGAGCTGTTTTTT
TRBJ1-1 - TRBV2 - CARIDLDGNTEAFF TGTGCCAGGATAGACCTCGACGGAAACACTGAAGCTTTCTTT
TRBJ2-1 - TRBV3-1 - CASSQDRRTTIRSSYNEQFF TGTGCCAGCAGCCAAGATCGGCGGACTACGATAAGGAGCTCCTACAATGAGCAGTTCTTC
TRBJ2-5 few TRBV18 - CASQRFGQQVFQETQYF TGTGCCAGCCAACGATTCGGACAGCAAGTGTTCCAAGAGACCCAGTACTTC
TRBJ2-4 - TRBV30 - CAWLYKNIQYF TGTGCCTGGTTATACAAAAACATTCAGTACTTC
TRBJ2-5 - TRBV7-3 TRBD2 CASSATLSGGKETQYF TGTGCCAGCAGCGCCACCCTCAGCGGGGGAAAAGAGACCCAGTACTTC
TRBJ2-1 many TRBV3-1 - CASSQRGSSYNEQFF TGTGCCAGCAGCCAACGGGGGAGCTCCTACAATGAGCAGTTCTTC
TRBJ2-5 many TRBV7-2 TRBD2 CASSLYPSGGAGRETQYF TGTGCCAGCAGCCTATACCCTAGCGGGGGGGCGGGGCGAGAGACCCAGTACTTC
TRBJ1-1 few TRBV24-1 - CATSDVGVNTEAFF TGTGCCACCAGTGATGTAGGGGTGAACACTGAAGCTTTCTTT
TRBJ2-2 few TRBV6-5 - CARQRTSEGPHTGELFF TGTGCCAGACAAAGGACGTCGGAGGGGCCTCACACCGGGGAGCTGTTTTTT
TRBJ2-5 few TRBV30 - CAWSTGLDGETQYF TGTGCCTGGAGTACAGGCCTGGATGGAGAGACCCAGTACTTC
TRBJ1-4 many TRBV7-2 - CASSLEGAGSATNEKLFF TGTGCCAGCAGCTTAGAAGGGGCAGGGTCCGCAACTAATGAAAAACTGTTTTTT
TRBJ1-6 many TRBV20-1 - CSARPTLSSYNSPLHF TGCAGTGCTAGACCCACTTTAAGCTCCTATAATTCACCCCTCCACTTT
TRBJ2-3 - TRBV4-2 - CASSQDGTYPADTQYF TGTGCCAGCAGCCAAGACGGTACCTATCCTGCAGATACGCAGTATTTT
TRBJ1-1 many TRBV25-1 TRBD1 CASSGQGNTEAFF TGTGCCAGCAGTGGACAGGGGAACACTGAAGCTTTCTTT
TRBJ2-2 many TRBV2 - CASSALVSAGELFF TGTGCCAGCAGTGCTCTAGTCAGTGCCGGGGAGCTGTTTTTT
TRBJ2-1 - TRBV6-1 - CASRWEGSYNEQFF TGTGCCAGCAGATGGGAAGGCTCCTACAATGAGCAGTTCTTC
TRBJ2-5 - TRBV6-1 - CASSEAYPFQYF TGTGCCAGCAGTGAAGCGTACCCTTTCCAGTACTTC
TRBJ1-2 few TRBV20-1 TRBD1 CSATNPRTGGGYTF TGCAGTGCTACCAATCCCCGGACAGGGGGCGGCTACACCTTC
TRBJ2-2 - TRBV10-3 - CAIARRGDTGELFF TGTGCCATCGCCCGAAGGGGGGACACCGGGGAGCTGTTTTTT
TRBJ1-1 - TRBV7-3 - CASSLIGNTEVFF TGTGCCAGCAGCTTAATCGGGAACACTGAAGTTTTCTTT
TRBJ2-5 many TRBV11-2 - CASSHRTQYF TGTGCCAGCAGCCACCGGACCCAGTACTTC
TRBJ1-6 - TRBV4-1 - CASSHLQGKGEPNSPLHF TGCGCCAGCAGCCACCTTCAGGGGAAAGGGGAGCCAAATTCACCCCTCCACTTT
TRBJ2-5 few TRBV5-6 TRBD2 CASRKRLAGGPSGETQYF TGTGCCAGCAGGAAGCGACTAGCGGGGGGGCCTAGTGGCGAGACCCAGTACTTC
TRBJ1-6 many TRBV7-8 TRBD1 CASSAQLTGGTFRAPLHF TGTGCCAGCAGCGCACAACTGACAGGGGGAACCTTTAGGGCACCCCTCCACTTT
TRBJ1-5 few TRBV29-1 - CSTYYSNQPQHF TGCAGCACATACTATAGCAATCAGCCCCAGCATTTT
TRBJ2-3 - TRBV14 - CASSQAFGLFVTDTQYF TGTGCCAGCAGCCAAGCTTTCGGACTGTTCGTCACAGATACGCAGTATTTT
TRBJ2-5 - TRBV6-1 - CASSLGTGSERETQYF TGTGCCAGCAGCCTAGGGACTGGGTCTGAGAGGGAGACCCAGTACTTC
TRBJ1-5 few TRBV5-1 - CASRAGNNQPQHF TGCGCCAGCAGGGCCGGGAACAATCAGCCCCAGCATTTT
TRBJ1-2 - TRBV6-2/TRBV6-3 TRBD1 CASRRGLDGYTF TGTGCCAGCAGGAGGGGGCTGGATGGCTACACCTTC
TRBJ2-6 - TRBV2 - CASRYRALNFSGANVLTF TGTGCCAGCAGGTACAGGGCGCTCAACTTCTCTGGGGCCAACGTCCTGACTTTC
TRBJ1-1 few TRBV6-1 - CASSVVVNEAFF TGTGCCAGCAGTGTGGTCGTCAATGAAGCTTTCTTT
TRBJ2-1 few TRBV29-1 TRBD2 CSVPRTSGSNEQFF TGCAGCGTCCCCAGGACTAGCGGGTCCAATGAGCAGTTCTTC
TRBJ2-6 few TRBV11-1 - CASSPGVGKAGANVLTF TGTGCCAGCAGCCCCGGTGTAGGGAAAGCAGGGGCCAACGTCCTGACTTTC
TRBJ2-1 - TRBV7-3 - CASSLDGGSSYNEQFF TGTGCCAGCAGCCTCGACGGGGGAAGCTCCTACAATGAGCAGTTCTTC
TRBJ1-1 few TRBV5-1 - CASSLQGMNTEAFF TGCGCCAGCAGCTTACAAGGAATGAACACTGAAGCTTTCTTT
TRBJ1-4 - TRBV5-1 - CASSLDGRGGEKLFF TGCGCCAGCAGCTTGGATGGCCGGGGCGGCGAAAAACTGTTTTTT
TRBJ1-2 - TRBV18 - CASSPLQGGGNYGYTF TGTGCCAGCTCACCACTCCAGGGTGGGGGTAACTATGGCTACACCTTC
TRBJ2-5 - TRBV7-8 - CASSQQIGRASQTQYF TGTGCCAGCAGCCAACAAATCGGCAGGGCCTCACAGACCCAGTACTTC
TRBJ2-3 - TRBV20-1 TRBD2 CSARAGGFTDTQYF TGCAGTGCTAGGGCGGGGGGATTCACAGATACGCAGTATTTT
TRBJ1-1 few TRBV7-3 - CASSLTPGAEAFF TGTGCCAGCAGCTTAACCCCAGGGGCTGAAGCTTTCTTT
TRBJ1-2 many TRBV7-2 - CASSLGGGVGYTF TGTGCCAGCAGCTTAGGGGGAGGGGTTGGCTACACCTTC
TRBJ2-2 many TRBV10-2 TRBD2 CASNVDPGLAGGDNTGELFF TGCGCCAGCAACGTGGACCCGGGACTAGCGGGGGGCGACAACACCGGGGAGCTGTTTTTT
TRBJ2-1 many TRBV3-1 TRBD2 CASSLASGGYNEQFF TGTGCCAGCAGCCTGGCTAGCGGGGGATACAATGAGCAGTTCTTC
TRBJ2-2 - TRBV18 - CASSFLQRDPGELFF TGTGCCAGCTCATTTCTCCAGAGAGATCCCGGGGAGCTGTTTTTT
TRBJ2-3 few TRBV7-9 - CARDSAGGSDTQYF TGTGCCAGGGACTCGGCAGGGGGGTCCGATACGCAGTATTTT
TRBJ1-6 - TRBV7-2 - CASSLRLREGRAHPQIAPLHF TGTGCCAGCAGCTTAAGGCTTCGGGAGGGGAGGGCGCATCCCCAGATCGCACCCCTCCACTTT
TRBJ2-5 - TRBV4-1 TRBD2 CASSQLAGVETQYF TGCGCCAGCAGCCAACTAGCGGGGGTAGAGACCCAGTACTTC
TRBJ1-1 few TRBV10-3 TRBD1 CAISEGTGQETEAFF TGTGCCATCAGTGAGGGGACAGGGCAGGAAACTGAAGCTTTCTTT
TRBJ1-6 - TRBV5-1 - CASSLHPDTNNSPLHF TGCGCCAGCAGCTTGCACCCGGACACAAATAATTCACCCCTCCACTTT
TRBJ2-1 - TRBV5-1 - CASSLGGSNEQFF TGCGCCAGCAGTTTGGGGGGCTCCAATGAGCAGTTCTTC